This T cell receptor beta chain appears in the sequencing data of a study of blood T cell repertoires in COVID-19. Study context: COVID-19 samples from acute and convalescent phases originated in the United States, Italy and Spain. From T cells, B-cell-depleted T cells, or PBMCs came the material, which was cDNA or gDNA.

Under the authors' procedure: Estimation of nucleated cell counts relied on the amplification of reference gene primers. The protocol was immunoSEQ multiplex PCR, while the TCRdb copy is restricted to in-frame clones and leaves out a portion. D and trimming come from the DNA, and the V and J calls and clone size come from that table. The sample includes 350,000 or so clones, around 83% of them seen just once. Germline CDR1 and CDR2: GTSNPN and SVGIG (reference sequence). The CDR3 extends over 12 amino acids. The V end lost 0 bases, the J end lost 5 bases, and 8 bases lay between the germline ends. This clonotype originated in a man aged 25 to 40 with active or convalescent COVID-19. What was sequenced was peripheral blood. The rearrangement links TRBV30 to TRBJ2-7, with D maybe TRBD1 (5 bases). CDR3 in DNA: TGTGCCTGGAGTGTGAAGGGGCACGAGCAGTACTTC. Translating gives CAWSVKGHEQYF.